This T cell receptor beta chain was obtained from a study of T cell changes during pregnancy in multiple sclerosis. Germline CDR1 reads LGHNA; CDR2 reads YSLEER. The CDR3 loop spans 12 amino acids. The V end lost 4 bases, the J end lost 10 bases, and 13 bases lay between the germline ends. Profiling relied on immunoSEQ multiplex PCR, and the TCRdb table lists in-frame clones only, not all of them. The top ten clones hold about 3.8% of a sample with about 83,000 clones, 91% of them seen once. The rearrangement joins TRBV4-3 to TRBJ1-1; a possible D gene is TRBD1 (6 bases). The clonotype was recovered from a female donor in good health, serving as a control in a pregnancy study. Some clones in this sample may be carry-over from other donors' samples. This sample comprised PBMCs, obtained in the first trimester of pregnancy. CDR3: CASSPSTGRAFF. The DNA for the CDR3 is TGCGCCAGCAGCCCGAGCACAGGGCGAGCTTTCTTT.